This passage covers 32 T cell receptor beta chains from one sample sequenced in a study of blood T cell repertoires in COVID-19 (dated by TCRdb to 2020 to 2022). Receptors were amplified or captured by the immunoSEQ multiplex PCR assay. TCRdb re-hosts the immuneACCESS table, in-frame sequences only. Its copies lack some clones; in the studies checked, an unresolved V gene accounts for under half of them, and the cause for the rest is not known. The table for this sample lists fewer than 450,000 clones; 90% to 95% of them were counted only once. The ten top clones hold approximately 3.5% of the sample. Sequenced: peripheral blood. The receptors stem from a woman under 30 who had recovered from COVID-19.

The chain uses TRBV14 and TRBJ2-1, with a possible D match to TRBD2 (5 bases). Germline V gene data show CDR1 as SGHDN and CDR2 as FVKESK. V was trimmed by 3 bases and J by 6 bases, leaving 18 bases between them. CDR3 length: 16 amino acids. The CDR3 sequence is CASSHIPLWTPNEQFF. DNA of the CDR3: TGTGCCAGCAGCCATATCCCCCTCTGGACTCCCAATGAGCAGTTCTTC.

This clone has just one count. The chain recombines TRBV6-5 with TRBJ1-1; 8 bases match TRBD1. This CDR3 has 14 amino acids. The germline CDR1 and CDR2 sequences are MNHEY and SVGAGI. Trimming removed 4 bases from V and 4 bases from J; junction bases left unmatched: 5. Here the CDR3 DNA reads TGTGCCAGCAGTTTAACAGGGGGAGGCACTGAAGCTTTCTTT. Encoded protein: CASSLTGGGTEAFF.

CDR3 sequence reads: CAWSHRGDTEAFF. The CDR3 coding sequence is TGTGCCTGGTCCCACAGGGGGGACACTGAAGCTTTCTTT. This chain joins TRBV30 and TRBJ1-1, with 8 bases matching TRBD1. Germline CDR1 reads GTSNPN; CDR2 reads SVGIG (reference sequence). V lost 5 bases and J lost 3; bases outside the gene matches: 5. The length of the CDR3 is 13 residues.

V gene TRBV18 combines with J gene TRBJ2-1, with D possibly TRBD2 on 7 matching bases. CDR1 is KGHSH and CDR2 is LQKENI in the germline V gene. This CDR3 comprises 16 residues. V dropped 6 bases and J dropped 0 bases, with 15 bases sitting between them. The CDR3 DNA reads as TGTGCCAGCTCGGCGGGGGCGGGATCCTCCTACAATGAGCAGTTCTTC. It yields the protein CASSAGAGSSYNEQFF.

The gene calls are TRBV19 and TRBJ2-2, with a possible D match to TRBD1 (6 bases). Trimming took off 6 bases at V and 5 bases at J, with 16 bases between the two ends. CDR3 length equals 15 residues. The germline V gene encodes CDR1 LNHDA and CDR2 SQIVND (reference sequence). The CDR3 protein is CASSSRDTITGELFF. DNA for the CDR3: TGTGCCAGTAGCTCCCGGGACACTATTACCGGGGAGCTGTTTTTT.

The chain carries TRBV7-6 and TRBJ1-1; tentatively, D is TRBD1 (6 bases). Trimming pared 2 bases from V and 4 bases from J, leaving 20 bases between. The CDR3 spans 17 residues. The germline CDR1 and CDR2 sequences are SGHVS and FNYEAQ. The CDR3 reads CASSLLARGGFGTEAFF. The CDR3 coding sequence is TGTGCCAGCAGCTTACTCGCCCGGGGGGGCTTTGGCACTGAAGCTTTCTTT.

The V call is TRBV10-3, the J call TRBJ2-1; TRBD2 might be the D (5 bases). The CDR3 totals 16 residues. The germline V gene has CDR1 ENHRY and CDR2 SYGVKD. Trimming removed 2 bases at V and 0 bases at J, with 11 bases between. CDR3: CAISEVSDSSYNEQFF. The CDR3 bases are TGTGCCATCAGTGAGGTTAGCGATAGCTCCTACAATGAGCAGTTCTTC.

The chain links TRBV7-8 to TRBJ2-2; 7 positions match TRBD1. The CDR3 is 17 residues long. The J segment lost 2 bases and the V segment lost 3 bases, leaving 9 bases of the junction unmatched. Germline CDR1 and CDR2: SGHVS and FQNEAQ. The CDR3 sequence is CASSFDRDSTNTGELFF. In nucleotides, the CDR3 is TGTGCCAGCAGCTTCGACCGGGACAGTACCAACACCGGGGAGCTGTTTTTT.

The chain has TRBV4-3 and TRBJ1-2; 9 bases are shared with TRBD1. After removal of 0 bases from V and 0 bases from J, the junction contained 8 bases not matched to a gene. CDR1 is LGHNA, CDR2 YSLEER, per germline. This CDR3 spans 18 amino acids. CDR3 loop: CASSQDLGQGKANYGYTF. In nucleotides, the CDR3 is TGCGCCAGCAGCCAAGACCTGGGACAGGGTAAAGCTAACTATGGCTACACCTTC.

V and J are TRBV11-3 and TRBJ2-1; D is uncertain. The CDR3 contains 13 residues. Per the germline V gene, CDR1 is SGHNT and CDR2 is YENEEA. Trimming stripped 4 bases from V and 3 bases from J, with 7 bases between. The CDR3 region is CASSSHVYNEQFF. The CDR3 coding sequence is TGTGCCAGCAGCTCCCATGTCTACAATGAGCAGTTCTTC.

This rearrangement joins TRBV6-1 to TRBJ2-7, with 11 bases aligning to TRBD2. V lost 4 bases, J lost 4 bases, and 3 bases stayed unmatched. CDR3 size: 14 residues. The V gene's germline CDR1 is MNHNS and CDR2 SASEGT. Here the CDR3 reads CASSVAGGGYEQYV. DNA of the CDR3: TGTGCCAGCAGTGTAGCGGGAGGGGGGTACGAGCAGTACGTC.

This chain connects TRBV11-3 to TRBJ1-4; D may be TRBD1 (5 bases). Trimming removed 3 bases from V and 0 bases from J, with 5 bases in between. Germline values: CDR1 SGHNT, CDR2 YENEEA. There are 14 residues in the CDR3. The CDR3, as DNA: TGTGCCAGCAGCTTGGGGCCAACTAATGAAAAACTGTTTTTT. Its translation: CASSLGPTNEKLFF.

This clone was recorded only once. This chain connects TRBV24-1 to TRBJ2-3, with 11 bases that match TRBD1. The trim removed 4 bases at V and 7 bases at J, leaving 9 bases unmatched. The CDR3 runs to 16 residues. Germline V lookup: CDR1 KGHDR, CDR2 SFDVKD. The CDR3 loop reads CATSDLPGQGDHTQYF. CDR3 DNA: TGTGCCACCAGTGACCTACCGGGACAGGGGGATCATACGCAGTATTTT.

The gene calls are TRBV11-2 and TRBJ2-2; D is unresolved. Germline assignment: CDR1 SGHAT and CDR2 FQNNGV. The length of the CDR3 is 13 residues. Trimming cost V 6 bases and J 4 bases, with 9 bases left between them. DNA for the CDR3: TGTGCCAGCAGTGCCGGTTTCACCGGGGAGCTGTTTTTT. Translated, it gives CASSAGFTGELFF.

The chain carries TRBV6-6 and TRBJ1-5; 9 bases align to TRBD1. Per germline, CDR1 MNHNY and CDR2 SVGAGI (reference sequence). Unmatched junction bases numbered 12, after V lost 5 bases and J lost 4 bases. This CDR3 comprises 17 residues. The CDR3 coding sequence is TGTGCCAGCAGTCGCCTTGTCCCGGGACAGGGAAATCAGCCCCAGCATTTT. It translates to CASSRLVPGQGNQPQHF.

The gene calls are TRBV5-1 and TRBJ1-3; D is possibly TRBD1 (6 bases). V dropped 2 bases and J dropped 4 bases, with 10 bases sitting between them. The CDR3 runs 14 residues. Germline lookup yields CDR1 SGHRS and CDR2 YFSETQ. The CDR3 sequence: CASSLQGSGNTIYF. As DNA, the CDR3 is TGCGCCAGCAGCTTACAGGGCTCCGGAAACACCATATATTTT.

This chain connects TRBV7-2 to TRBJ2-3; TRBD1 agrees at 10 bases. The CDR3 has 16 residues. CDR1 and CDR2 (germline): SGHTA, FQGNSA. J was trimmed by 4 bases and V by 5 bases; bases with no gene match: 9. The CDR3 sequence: CASSAPRGQGADTQYF. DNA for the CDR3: TGTGCCAGCAGCGCGCCGCGTGGACAGGGGGCAGATACGCAGTATTTT.

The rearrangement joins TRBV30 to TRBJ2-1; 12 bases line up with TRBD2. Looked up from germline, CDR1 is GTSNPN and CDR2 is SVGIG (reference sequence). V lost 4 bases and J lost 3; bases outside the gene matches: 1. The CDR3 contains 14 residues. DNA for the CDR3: TGTGCCTGGACGGGACTAGCGGGCTACAATGAGCAGTTCTTC. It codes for CAWTGLAGYNEQFF.

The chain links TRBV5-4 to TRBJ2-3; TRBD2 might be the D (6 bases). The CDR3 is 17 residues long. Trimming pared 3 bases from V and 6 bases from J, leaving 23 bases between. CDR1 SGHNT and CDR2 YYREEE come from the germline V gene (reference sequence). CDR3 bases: TGTGCCAGCAGCTCTAGCCTTCTCGGGGGTGGATTTGATACGCAGTATTTT. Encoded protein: CASSSSLLGGGFDTQYF.

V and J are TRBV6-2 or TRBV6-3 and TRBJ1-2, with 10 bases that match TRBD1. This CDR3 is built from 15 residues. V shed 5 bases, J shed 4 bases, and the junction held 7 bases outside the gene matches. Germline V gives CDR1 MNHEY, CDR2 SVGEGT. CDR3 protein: CASSPDRGRGYGYTF. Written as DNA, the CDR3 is TGTGCCAGCAGTCCCGACAGGGGGCGCGGCTATGGCTACACCTTC.

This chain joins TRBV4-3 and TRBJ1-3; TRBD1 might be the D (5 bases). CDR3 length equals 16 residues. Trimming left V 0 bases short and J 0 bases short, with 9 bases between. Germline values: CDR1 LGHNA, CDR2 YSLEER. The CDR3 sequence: CASSQDPQGSGNTIYF. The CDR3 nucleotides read TGCGCCAGCAGCCAAGATCCCCAGGGCTCTGGAAACACCATATATTTT.

CDR3 residues: CASSLVAGRINEQFF. Here the CDR3 DNA reads TGCGCCAGCAGCTTGGTAGCGGGGCGAATCAATGAGCAGTTCTTC. This chain uses TRBV5-1 with TRBJ2-1; 8 bases fit TRBD2. The V gene end was trimmed by 0 bases and the J gene end by 6 bases; junction bases not matched to a gene: 5. The CDR3 has 15 amino acids. CDR1 and CDR2 from the germline V gene are SGHRS and YFSETQ.

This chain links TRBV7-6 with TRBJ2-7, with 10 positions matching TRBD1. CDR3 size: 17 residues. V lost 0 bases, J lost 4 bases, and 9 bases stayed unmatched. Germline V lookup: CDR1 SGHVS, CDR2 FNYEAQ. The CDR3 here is CASSLAYRDRGKYEQYV. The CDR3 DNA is TGTGCCAGCAGCTTAGCGTACCGGGACAGGGGTAAGTACGAGCAGTACGTC.

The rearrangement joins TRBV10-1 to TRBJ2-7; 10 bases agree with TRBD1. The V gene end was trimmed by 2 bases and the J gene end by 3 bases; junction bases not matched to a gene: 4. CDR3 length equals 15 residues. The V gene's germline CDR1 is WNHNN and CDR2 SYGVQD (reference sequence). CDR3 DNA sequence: TGCGCCAGCAGTGAGGGGACAGGGGCCAACTACGAGCAGTACGTC. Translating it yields CASSEGTGANYEQYV.

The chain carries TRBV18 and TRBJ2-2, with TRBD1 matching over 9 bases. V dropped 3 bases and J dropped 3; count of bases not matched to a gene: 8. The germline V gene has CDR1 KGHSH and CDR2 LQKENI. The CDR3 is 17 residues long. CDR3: CASSPLGTGIDTGELFF. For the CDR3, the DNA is TGTGCCAGCTCACCGCTGGGGACAGGGATAGACACCGGGGAGCTGTTTTTT.

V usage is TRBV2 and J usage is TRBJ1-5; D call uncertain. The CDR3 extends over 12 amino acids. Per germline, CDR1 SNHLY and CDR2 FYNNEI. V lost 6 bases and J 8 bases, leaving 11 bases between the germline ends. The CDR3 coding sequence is TGTGCCAGCAGCAACACATTGGAGCCCCAGCATTTT. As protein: CASSNTLEPQHF. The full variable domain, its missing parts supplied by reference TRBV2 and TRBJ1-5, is EPEVTQTPSHQVTQMGQEVILRCVPISNHLYFYWYRQILGQKVEFLVSFYNNEISEKSEIFDDQFSVERPDGSNFTLKIRSTKLEDSAMYFCASSNTLEPQHFGDGTRLSIL.

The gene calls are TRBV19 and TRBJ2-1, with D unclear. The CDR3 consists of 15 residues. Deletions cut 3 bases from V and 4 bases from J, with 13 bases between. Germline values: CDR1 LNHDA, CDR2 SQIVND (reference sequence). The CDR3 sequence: CASSMRASKYNEQFF. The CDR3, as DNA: TGTGCCAGTAGTATGCGAGCGTCAAAATACAATGAGCAGTTCTTC.

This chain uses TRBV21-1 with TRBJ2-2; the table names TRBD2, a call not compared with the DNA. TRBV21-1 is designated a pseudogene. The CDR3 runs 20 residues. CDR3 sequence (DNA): TGTGCCAGCAGCAACCCGACTAGCGGGAAAAATAAAATTAACACCGGGGAGCTGTTTTTT. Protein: CASSNPTSGKNKINTGELFF.

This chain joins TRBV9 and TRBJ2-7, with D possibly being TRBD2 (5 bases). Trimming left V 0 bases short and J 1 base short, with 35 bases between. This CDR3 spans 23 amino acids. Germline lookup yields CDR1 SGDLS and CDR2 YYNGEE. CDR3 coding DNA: TGTGCCAGCAGCGTAGTATCCAGAACGGGAAGACGAGATGAAAATATGGCATCCTACGAGCAGTACGTC. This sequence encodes CASSVVSRTGRRDENMASYEQYV.

The CDR3 protein is CAISGRLYGGETQYF. CDR3 DNA sequence: TGTGCCATCAGTGGGAGACTCTACGGGGGAGAGACCCAGTACTTC. The V gene is TRBV10-3, the J gene TRBJ2-5; D might be TRBD2 (6 bases). The CDR3 is 15 amino acids. Per the germline V gene, CDR1 is ENHRY and CDR2 is SYGVKD. Trimming stripped 4 bases from V and 4 bases from J, with 16 bases between.

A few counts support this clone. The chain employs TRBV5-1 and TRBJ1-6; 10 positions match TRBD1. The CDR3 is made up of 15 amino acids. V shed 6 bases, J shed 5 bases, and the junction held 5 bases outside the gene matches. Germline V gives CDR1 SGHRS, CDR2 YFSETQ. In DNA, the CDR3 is TGCGCCAGCACCCCGGGGACAGGGGATAATTCACCCCTCCACTTT. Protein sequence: CASTPGTGDNSPLHF.

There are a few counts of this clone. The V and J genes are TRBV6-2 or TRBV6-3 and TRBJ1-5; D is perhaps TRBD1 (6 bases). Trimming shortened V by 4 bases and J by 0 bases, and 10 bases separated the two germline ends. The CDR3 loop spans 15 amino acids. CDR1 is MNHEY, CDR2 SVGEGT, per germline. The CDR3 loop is CASSSDSHSNQPQHF. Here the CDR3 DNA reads TGTGCCAGCAGTTCGGACAGCCATAGCAATCAGCCCCAGCATTTT.